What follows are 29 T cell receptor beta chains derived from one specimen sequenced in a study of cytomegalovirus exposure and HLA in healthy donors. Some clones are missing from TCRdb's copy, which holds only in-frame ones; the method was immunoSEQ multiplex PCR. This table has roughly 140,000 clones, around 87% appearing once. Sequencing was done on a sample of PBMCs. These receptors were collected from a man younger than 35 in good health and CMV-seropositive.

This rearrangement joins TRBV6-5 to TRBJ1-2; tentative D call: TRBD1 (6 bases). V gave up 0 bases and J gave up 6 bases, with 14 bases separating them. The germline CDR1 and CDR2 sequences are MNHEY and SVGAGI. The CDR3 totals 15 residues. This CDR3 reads CASSYSRGGTDGYTF. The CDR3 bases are TGTGCCAGCAGTTACTCGCGAGGGGGTACCGATGGCTACACCTTC.

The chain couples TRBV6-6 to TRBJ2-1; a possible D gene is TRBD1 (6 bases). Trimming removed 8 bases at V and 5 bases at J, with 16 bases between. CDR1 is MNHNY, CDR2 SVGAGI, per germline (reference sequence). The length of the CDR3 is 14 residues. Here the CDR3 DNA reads TGTGCCAGCGGCCCTCAGGGGTCTAACAATGAGCAGTTCTTC. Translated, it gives CASGPQGSNNEQFF.

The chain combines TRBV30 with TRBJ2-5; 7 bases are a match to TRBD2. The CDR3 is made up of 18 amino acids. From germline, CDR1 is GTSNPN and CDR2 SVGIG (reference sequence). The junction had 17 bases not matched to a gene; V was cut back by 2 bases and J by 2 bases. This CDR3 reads CAWSPPSRWRGGQETQYF. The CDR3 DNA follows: TGTGCCTGGAGTCCTCCGTCCCGGTGGAGGGGAGGGCAAGAGACCCAGTACTTC.

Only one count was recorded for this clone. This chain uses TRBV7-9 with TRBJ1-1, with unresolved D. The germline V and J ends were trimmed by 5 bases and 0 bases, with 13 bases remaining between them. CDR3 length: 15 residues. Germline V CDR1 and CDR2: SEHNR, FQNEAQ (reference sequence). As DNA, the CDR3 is TGTGCCAGCAGCCCACGGGGAATGTTGAACACTGAAGCTTTCTTT. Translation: CASSPRGMLNTEAFF.

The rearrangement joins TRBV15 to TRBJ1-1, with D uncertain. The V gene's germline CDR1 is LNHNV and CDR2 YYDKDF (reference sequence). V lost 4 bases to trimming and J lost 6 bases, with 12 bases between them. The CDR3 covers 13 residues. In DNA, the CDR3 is TGTGCCACCAGCACGGTCCGCGGGGCTGAAGCTTTCTTT. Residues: CATSTVRGAEAFF.

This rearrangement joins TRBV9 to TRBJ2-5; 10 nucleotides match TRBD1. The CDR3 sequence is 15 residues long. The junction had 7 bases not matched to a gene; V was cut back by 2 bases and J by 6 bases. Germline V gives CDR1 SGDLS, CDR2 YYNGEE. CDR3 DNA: TGTGCCAGCAGCGTTGCGGGACAGGGGACTCAGACCCAGTACTTC. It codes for CASSVAGQGTQTQYF.

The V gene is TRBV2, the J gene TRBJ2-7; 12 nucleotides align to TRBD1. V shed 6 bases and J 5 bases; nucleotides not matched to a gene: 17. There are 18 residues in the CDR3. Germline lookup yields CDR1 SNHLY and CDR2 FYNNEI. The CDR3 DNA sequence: TGTGCCAGCAGGGCCAACCGGGACAGGGGGCTTGATTATGACGAGCAGTACTTC. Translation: CASRANRDRGLDYDEQYF.

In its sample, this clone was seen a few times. CDR3 nucleotide sequence: TGTGCCAGCAGGGGACAAGCGAACACCGGGGAGCTGTTTTTT. It translates to CASRGQANTGELFF. The V call is TRBV11-3, the J call TRBJ2-2; D might be TRBD1 (6 bases). CDR3 length: 14 amino acids. Trimming took 6 bases from V and 0 from J, leaving 8 bases between them. The germline V gene has CDR1 SGHNT and CDR2 YENEEA. Using reference TRBV11-3 and TRBJ2-2 for the parts outside the CDR3, the full variable domain is EAGVVQSPRYKIIEKKQPVAFWCNPISGHNTLYWYLQNLGQGPELLIRYENEEAVDDSQLPKDRFSAERLKGVDSTLKIQPAELGDSAVYLCASRGQANTGELFFGEGSRLTVL.

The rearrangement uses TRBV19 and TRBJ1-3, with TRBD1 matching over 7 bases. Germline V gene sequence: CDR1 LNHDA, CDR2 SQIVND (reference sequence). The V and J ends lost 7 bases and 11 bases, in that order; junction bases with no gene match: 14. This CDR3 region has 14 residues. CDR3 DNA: TGTGCCAGTAAAGTCACGGCAGGGGGATCCGCCATATATTTT. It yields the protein CASKVTAGGSAIYF.

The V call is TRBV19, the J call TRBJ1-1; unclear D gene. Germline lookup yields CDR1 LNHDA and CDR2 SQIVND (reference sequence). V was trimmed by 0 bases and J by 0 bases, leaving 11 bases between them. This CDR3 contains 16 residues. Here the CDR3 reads CASSIDRNSLNTEAFF. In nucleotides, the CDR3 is TGTGCCAGTAGTATAGATCGAAACAGTTTGAACACTGAAGCTTTCTTT.

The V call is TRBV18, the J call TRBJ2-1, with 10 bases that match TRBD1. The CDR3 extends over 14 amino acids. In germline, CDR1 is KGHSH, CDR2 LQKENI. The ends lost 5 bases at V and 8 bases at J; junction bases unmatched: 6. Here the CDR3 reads CASSSGQGTDEQFF. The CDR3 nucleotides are TGTGCCAGCTCATCGGGACAGGGGACTGATGAGCAGTTCTTC.

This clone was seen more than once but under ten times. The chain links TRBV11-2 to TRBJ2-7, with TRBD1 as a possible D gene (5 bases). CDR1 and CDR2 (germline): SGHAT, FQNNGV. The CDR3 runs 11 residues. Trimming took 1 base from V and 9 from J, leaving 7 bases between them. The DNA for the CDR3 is TGTGCCAGCAGCTTAGGGACAAGGCAGTACTTC. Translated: CASSLGTRQYF.

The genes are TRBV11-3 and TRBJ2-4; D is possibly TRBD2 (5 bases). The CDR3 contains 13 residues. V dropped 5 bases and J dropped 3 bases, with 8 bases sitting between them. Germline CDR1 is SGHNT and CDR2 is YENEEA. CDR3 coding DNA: TGTGCCAGCAGCGACCGGGGCAAAAACATTCAGTACTTC. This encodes CASSDRGKNIQYF. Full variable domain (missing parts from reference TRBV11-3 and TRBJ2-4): EAGVVQSPRYKIIEKKQPVAFWCNPISGHNTLYWYLQNLGQGPELLIRYENEEAVDDSQLPKDRFSAERLKGVDSTLKIQPAELGDSAVYLCASSDRGKNIQYFGAGTRLSVL.

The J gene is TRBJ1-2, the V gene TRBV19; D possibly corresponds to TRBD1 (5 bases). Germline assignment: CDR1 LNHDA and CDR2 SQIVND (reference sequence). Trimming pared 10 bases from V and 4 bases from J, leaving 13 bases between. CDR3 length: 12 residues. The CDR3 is CAIWGRPYGYTF. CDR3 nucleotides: TGTGCCATTTGGGGCAGGCCCTATGGCTACACCTTC.

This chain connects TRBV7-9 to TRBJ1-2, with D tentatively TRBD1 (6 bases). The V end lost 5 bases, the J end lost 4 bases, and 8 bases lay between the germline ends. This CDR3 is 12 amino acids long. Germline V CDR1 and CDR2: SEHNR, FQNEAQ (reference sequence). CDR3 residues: CASSVQGYGYTF. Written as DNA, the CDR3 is TGTGCCAGCAGCGTACAGGGCTATGGCTACACCTTC.

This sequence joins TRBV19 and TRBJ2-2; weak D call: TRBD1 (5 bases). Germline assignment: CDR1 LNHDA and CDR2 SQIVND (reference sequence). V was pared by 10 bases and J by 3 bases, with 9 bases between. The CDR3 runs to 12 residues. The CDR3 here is CATDSYTGELFF. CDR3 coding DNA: TGTGCCACCGACAGTTACACCGGGGAGCTGTTTTTT.

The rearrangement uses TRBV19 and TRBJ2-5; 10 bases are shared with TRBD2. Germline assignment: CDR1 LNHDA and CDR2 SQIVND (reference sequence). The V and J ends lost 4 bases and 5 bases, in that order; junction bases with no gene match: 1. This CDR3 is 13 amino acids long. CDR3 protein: CASSTGLAETQYF. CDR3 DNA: TGTGCCAGTAGTACGGGACTAGCGGAGACCCAGTACTTC.

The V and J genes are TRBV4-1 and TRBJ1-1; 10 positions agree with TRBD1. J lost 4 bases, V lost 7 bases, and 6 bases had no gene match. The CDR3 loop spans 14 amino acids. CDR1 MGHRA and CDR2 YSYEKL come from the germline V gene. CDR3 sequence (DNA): TGCGCCAGCACGCTAGACAGGGGGCCCACTGAAGCTTTCTTT. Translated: CASTLDRGPTEAFF.

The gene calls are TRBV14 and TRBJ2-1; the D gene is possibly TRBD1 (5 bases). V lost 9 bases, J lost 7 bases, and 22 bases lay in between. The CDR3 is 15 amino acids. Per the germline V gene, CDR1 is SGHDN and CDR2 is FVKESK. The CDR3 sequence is CASPFGQGVRNEQFF. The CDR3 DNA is TGTGCCAGTCCCTTCGGGCAGGGCGTAAGAAATGAGCAGTTCTTC.

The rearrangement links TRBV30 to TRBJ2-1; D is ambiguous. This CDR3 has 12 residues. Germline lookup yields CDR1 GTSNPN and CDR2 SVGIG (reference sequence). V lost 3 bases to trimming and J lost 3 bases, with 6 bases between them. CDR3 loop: CAWRQDYNEQFF. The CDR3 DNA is TGTGCCTGGAGGCAGGACTACAATGAGCAGTTCTTC.

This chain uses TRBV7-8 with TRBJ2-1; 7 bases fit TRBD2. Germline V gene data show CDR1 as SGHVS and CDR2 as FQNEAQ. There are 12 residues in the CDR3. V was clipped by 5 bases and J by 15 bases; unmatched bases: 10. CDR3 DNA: TGTGCCAGCAGCCCCCCGGGGGAGGGTGGGTTCTTC. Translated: CASSPPGEGGFF.

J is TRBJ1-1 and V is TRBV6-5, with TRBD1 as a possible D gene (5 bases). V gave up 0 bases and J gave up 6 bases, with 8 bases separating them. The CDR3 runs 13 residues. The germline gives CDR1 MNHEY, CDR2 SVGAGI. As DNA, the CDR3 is TGTGCCAGCAGTTACTCGGGGCGATCTGAAGCTTTCTTT. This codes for CASSYSGRSEAFF.

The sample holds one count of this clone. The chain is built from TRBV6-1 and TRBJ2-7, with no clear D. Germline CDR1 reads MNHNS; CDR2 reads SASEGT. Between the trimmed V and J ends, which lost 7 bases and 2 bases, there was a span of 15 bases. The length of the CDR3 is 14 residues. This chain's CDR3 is CASTTALDTYEQYF. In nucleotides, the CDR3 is TGTGCCAGCACCACCGCCCTTGACACCTACGAGCAGTACTTC.

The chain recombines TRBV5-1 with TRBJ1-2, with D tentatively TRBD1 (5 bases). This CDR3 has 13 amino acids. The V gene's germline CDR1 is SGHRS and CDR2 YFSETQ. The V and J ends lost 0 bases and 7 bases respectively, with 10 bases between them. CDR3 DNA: TGCGCCAGCAGCTTGGGGGACTTTTCTGGCTACACCTTC. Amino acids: CASSLGDFSGYTF.

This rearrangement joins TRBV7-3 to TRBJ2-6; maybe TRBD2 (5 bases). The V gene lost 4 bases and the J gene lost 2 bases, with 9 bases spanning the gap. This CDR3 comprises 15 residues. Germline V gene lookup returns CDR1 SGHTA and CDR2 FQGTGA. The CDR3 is CASSSLGAGANVLTF. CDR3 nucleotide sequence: TGTGCCAGCAGCTCCCTCGGGGCTGGGGCCAACGTCCTGACTTTC.

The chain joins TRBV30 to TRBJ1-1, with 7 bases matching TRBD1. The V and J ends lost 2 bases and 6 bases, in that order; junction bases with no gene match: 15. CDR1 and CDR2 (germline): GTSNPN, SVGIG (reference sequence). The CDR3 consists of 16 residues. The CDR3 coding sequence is TGTGCCTGGAGTAGGGGTGGCACAGGGGCCCGGGCTGAAGCTTTCTTT. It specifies CAWSRGGTGARAEAFF.

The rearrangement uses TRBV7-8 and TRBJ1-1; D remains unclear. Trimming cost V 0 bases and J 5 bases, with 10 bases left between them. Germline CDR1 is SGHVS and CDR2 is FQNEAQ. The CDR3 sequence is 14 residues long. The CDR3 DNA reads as TGTGCCAGCAGCTTAGCGAAGCTGAGGACTGAAGCTTTCTTT. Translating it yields CASSLAKLRTEAFF.

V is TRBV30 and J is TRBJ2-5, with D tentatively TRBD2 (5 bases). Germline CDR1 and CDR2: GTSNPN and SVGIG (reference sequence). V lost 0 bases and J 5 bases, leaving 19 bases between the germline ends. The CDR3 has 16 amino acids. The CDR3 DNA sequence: TGTGCCTGGAGTGTATATTGGCCGCGAAGGAGGGAGACCCAGTACTTC. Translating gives CAWSVYWPRRRETQYF.

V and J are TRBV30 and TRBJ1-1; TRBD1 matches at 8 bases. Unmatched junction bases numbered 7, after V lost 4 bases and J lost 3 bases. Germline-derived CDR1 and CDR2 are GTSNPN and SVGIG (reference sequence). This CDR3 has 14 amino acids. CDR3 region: CAWTLRGRDTEAFF. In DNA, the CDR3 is TGTGCCTGGACCCTCAGGGGGCGTGACACTGAAGCTTTCTTT.